A selection of T cell receptor beta chains follows, all from one sample in a study of type 1 and type 2 diabetes patients. TCRdb processed the multiplex PCR reads anew with MiXCR; each CDR3 protein has one entry. The table records around 300,000 distinct CDR3 sequences, roughly 50% of them present only once. Source material: peripheral blood mononuclear cells (PBMCs). The receptors derive from a man between 18 and 29 years old with type 2 diabetes. The CDR3 runs from the conserved cysteine through the conserved F or W.

j_call	v_call	cdr3_aa
TRBJ2-7	TRBV19	CASTKSRDAGPYEQYF
TRBJ2-6	TRBV6-2/TRBV6-3	CASSSRFWANVLTF
TRBJ1-2	TRBV20-1	CSARRGGANYGYTF
TRBJ2-7	TRBV27	CASSLAPTGYEQYF
TRBJ2-1	TRBV10-1	CASSDRGEQFF
TRBJ2-7	TRBV7-9	CASSNRDRYEQYF
TRBJ2-1	TRBV6-6	CASRWGGLGSYNEQFF
TRBJ1-1	TRBV7-3	CASSLTGGMNTEAFF
TRBJ2-7	TRBV18	CASSPRDSTYEQYF
TRBJ2-3	TRBV14	CASSPRGVTDTQYF
TRBJ1-2	TRBV19	CASSPKDKPGYTF
TRBJ2-1	TRBV9	CASSPLAESTDEQFF
TRBJ2-2	TRBV4-2	CASSQEDRGNTGELFF
TRBJ1-5	TRBV19	CASSSTGYSNQPQHF
TRBJ1-2	TRBV6-2/TRBV6-3	CASKSGTNYGYTF
TRBJ2-3	TRBV25-1	CASSAWGLRQGQRTDTQYF
TRBJ1-5	TRBV27	CASSLSRSNQPQHF
TRBJ1-1	TRBV19	CASSPPGQRNTEAFF
TRBJ2-1	TRBV6-6	CASSYARTGQNEQFF
TRBJ2-3	TRBV28	CASSPTDRGSDTQYF
TRBJ1-5	TRBV19	CASSTYGTASNQPQHF
TRBJ2-3	TRBV7-3	CASSLSSGATDTQYF
TRBJ1-1	TRBV6-5	CASSSAQGTEAFF
TRBJ1-2	TRBV27	CASSSTGVDGYTF
TRBJ2-7	TRBV29-1	CSAETQSPYEQYF
-	TRBV18	CASSPSPGTPFEQFF
TRBJ2-1	TRBV20-1	CSADRRPTVNEQFF
TRBJ2-3	TRBV19	CASSIGSADTQYF
TRBJ1-1	TRBV10-3	CAISEPGNSNTEAFF
TRBJ2-7	TRBV6-5	CASDRRSSYEQYF
TRBJ1-2	TRBV7-8	CASSYPGEANYGYTF
TRBJ2-7	TRBV20-1	CSIQGQLYEQYF
TRBJ2-3	TRBV6-6	CASSLQQTQYF
TRBJ2-7	TRBV19	CASSNDRGSHEQYF
TRBJ2-7	TRBV29-1	CSAETGAYEQYF
TRBJ1-5	TRBV19	CASRSTQGYLNQPQHF